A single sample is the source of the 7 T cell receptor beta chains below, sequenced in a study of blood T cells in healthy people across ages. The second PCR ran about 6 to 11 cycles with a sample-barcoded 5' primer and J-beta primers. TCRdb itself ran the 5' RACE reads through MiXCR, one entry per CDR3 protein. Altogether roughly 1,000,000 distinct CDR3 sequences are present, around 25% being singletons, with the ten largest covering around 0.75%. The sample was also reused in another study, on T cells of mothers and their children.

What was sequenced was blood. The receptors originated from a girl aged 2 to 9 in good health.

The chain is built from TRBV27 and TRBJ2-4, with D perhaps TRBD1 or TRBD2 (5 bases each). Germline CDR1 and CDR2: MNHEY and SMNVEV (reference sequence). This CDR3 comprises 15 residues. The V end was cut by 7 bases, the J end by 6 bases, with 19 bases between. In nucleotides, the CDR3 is TGTGCCAGCAAGATTGCCGGGACCTTGGGAAACATTCAGTACTTC. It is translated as CASKIAGTLGNIQYF.

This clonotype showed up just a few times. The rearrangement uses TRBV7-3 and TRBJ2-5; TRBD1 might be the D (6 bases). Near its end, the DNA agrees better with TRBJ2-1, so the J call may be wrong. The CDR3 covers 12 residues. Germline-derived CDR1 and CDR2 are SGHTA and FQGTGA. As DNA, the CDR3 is TGTGCCAGCAGTGCAACAGGGCACGAGCAGTTCTTC. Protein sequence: CASSATGHEQFF.

The CDR3 nucleotides are TGTGCCAGCAGCTGGGACAGGGGTAACAATGAGCAGTTCTTC. It encodes CASSWDRGNNEQFF. V gene TRBV7-2 combines with J gene TRBJ2-5, with 10 bases fitting TRBD1. TRBJ2-1 explains the end of the DNA better; the J call may be wrong. This CDR3 spans 14 amino acids. Looked up from germline, CDR1 is SGHTA and CDR2 is FQGNSA.

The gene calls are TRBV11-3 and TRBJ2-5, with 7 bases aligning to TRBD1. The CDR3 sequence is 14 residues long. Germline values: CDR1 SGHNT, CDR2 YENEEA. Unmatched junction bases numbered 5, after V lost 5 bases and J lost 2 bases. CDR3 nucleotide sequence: TGTGCCAGCAGCGCCCGGGACAGACAAGAGACCCAGTACTTC. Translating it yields CASSARDRQETQYF.

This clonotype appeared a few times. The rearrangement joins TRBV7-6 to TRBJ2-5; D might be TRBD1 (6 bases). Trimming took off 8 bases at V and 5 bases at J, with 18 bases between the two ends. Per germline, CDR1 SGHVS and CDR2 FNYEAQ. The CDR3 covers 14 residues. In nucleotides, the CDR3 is TGTGCCAGCTCCCCCCACAGGGTAGAGGAGACCCAGTACTTC. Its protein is CASSPHRVEETQYF.

CDR3 sequence (DNA): TGCAGTGCTAGAGACGCAGCGGGAATTTATAATGAGCAGTTCTTC. It encodes CSARDAAGIYNEQFF. The chain carries TRBV20-1 and TRBJ2-5; 7 nucleotides agree with TRBD2. TRBJ2-1 matches the DNA end more closely, so the J call is doubtful. The CDR3 runs to 15 residues. CDR1 is DFQATT and CDR2 is SNEGSKA in the germline V gene (reference sequence).

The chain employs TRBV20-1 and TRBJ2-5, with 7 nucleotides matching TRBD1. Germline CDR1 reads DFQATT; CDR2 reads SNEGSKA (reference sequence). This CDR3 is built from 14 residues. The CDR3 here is CSWGSSGQRETQYF. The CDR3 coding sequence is TGCAGCTGGGGGAGCTCGGGACAGAGAGAGACCCAGTACTTC.